This is a list of T cell receptor beta chains from one sample in a study of T cells in localized non-small cell lung cancer. Sequencing used immunoSEQ multiplex PCR; TCRdb keeps in-frame clones, though not all of them. Of nearly 40,000 clones listed, around 90% are singletons. This material consisted of peripheral blood, taken before any cancer treatment. These receptors came from a man between 18 and 49 years old with stage I lung adenocarcinoma. Each CDR3 is given with its conserved first and last residue. D genes are given only for firm matches. The size field is filled for only some rows; it gives once, few, many or a size class.

size	length	V	D	J	CDR3	DNA
.	14	TRBV5-4	.	TRBJ1-2	CASSFSGGGYGYTF	TGTGCCAGCAGCTTTTCCGGGGGAGGTTATGGCTACACCTTC
.	18	TRBV18	.	TRBJ1-2	CASSLPTRTGPTFYGYTF	TGTGCCAGCTCACTGCCGACGCGTACAGGGCCCACTTTCTATGGCTACACCTTC
few	10	TRBV5-8	.	TRBJ2-3	CASSLDAQYF	TGTGCCAGCAGCTTGGATGCGCAGTATTTT
once	14	TRBV21-1	.	TRBJ2-7	CASSKSDRVGEQYF	TGTGCCAGCAGCAAATCCGACAGGGTTGGCGAGCAGTACTTC
once	14	TRBV28	TRBD1	TRBJ1-4	CASTQGGNNEKLFF	TGTGCCAGCACCCAGGGGGGGAACAATGAAAAACTGTTTTTT
once	14	TRBV9	.	TRBJ1-1	CASSQWTDNTEAFF	TGTGCCAGCAGCCAGTGGACAGACAACACTGAAGCTTTCTTT
.	16	TRBV4-3	TRBD2	TRBJ2-1	CASSQELAGGWNEQFF	TGCGCCAGCAGCCAGGAGCTAGCGGGGGGCTGGAATGAGCAGTTCTTC
.	14	TRBV29-1	.	TRBJ2-3	CSSTSAGGGDTQYF	TGCAGCTCCACATCGGCAGGGGGGGGAGATACGCAGTATTTT
.	15	TRBV7-9	TRBD2	TRBJ2-1	CASSLAAGGRGEQFF	TGTGCCAGCAGCTTAGCCGCGGGGGGACGCGGGGAGCAGTTCTTC
.	16	TRBV5-1	.	TRBJ2-1	CASSLLSRGAYNEQFF	TGCGCCAGCAGCTTATTATCCAGGGGGGCCTACAATGAGCAGTTCTTC
.	17	TRBV30	TRBD1	TRBJ1-5	CAWTSGGRGLNSQPQHF	TGTGCCTGGACCTCCGGGGGCAGGGGGCTTAACAGTCAGCCCCAGCATTTT
.	15	TRBV11-2	.	TRBJ1-4	CASSLVPGPNEKLFF	TGTGCCAGCAGCTTAGTTCCAGGGCCTAATGAAAAACTGTTTTTT
.	13	TRBV7-2	.	TRBJ2-1	CASSLVKGNEQFF	TGTGCCAGCAGCTTAGTGAAGGGAAACGAGCAGTTCTTC
.	14	TRBV28	TRBD1	TRBJ1-1	CASILGQGASEAFF	TGTGCCAGCATCCTGGGACAGGGGGCCTCTGAAGCTTTCTTT
.	24	TRBV2	TRBD2	TRBJ2-1	CASSETESGGQGTSKASSYNEQFF	TGTGCCAGCAGTGAAACAGAGTCCGGCGGGCAGGGGACTAGTAAGGCTTCCTCCTACAATGAGCAGTTCTTC